This T cell receptor beta chain was profiled in a study of shared clonotypes between healthy human individuals. Study-level information: Sampling drew on donors who were two women and a few men aged 18 to 49.

Regarding the study as a whole: Sequencing depth was predicted to influence how clonotypes are shared among donors.

Concerning this clone: The antigen remains unidentified.

Authors' analysis steps: In the immunoSEQ data, sequences were junction-only and lacked quality scores, so filtering differed. Method: immunoSEQ multiplex PCR; TCRdb's copy keeps in-frame clones and lacks some. The V and J calls and clone size come from that table; D and trimming were worked out from the DNA. The repertoire holds 2,500,000 or so clones, 85% to 95% seen once, with over 0.12% in the top ten. V dropped 2 bases and J dropped 2 bases, with 16 bases sitting between them. Per germline, CDR1 GTSNPN and CDR2 SVGIG (reference sequence). The CDR3 runs to 16 residues. The donor population consisted of healthy HIV-negative adults with no recent acute infections or vaccinations.

The rearrangement uses TRBV30 and TRBJ2-1; D is tentatively TRBD1 or TRBD2 (5 bases each). The sample comprised naive CD4+ T cells sorted from blood. Subset of the sample: CD45RA+ positively selected. This sequence was found in a man aged 18 to 29 in good health. The CDR3 bases are TGTGCCTGGAGTAGAATGGGGACCCTTACCTACAATGAGCAGTTCTTC. Translation gives CAWSRMGTLTYNEQFF.